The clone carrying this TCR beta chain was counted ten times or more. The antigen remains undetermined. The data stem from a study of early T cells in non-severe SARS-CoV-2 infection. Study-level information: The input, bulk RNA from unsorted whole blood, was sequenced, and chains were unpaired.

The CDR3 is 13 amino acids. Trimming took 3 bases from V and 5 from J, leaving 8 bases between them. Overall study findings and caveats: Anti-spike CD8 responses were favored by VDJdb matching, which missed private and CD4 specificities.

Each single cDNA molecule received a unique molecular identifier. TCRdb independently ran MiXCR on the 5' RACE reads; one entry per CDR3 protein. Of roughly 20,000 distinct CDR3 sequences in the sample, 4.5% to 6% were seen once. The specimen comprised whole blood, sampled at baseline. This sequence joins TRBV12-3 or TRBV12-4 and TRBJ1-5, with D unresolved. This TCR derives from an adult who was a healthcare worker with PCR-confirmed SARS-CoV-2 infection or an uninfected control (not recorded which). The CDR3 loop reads CASSLTSDQPQHF. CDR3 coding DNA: TGTGCCAGCAGTTTGACTTCTGATCAGCCCCAGCATTTT.